This T cell receptor beta chain was identified in a study of post-analysis software for immune sequencing data. Concerning this clonotype itself: The antigen remains undetermined.

CDR3 length: 15 residues. The V gene end was trimmed by 6 bases and the J gene end by 4 bases; junction bases not matched to a gene: 7. From germline, CDR1 is SNHLY and CDR2 FYNNEI. Study-level results: A few TRBV segments appeared more often in patients than in controls, and TRBV5-6, TRBV5-1 and TRBV20-1 were among these.

TCR beta libraries were prepared from cDNA with unique molecular identifiers. MiXCR, applied by TCRdb to the PCR reads, yields one record per CDR3 protein. The sample records about 820,000 distinct CDR3 sequences, about 57% being singletons. Sequenced material: blood. The source is a girl aged 10 to 17 with multiple sclerosis. The gene calls are TRBV2 and TRBJ2-1, with 9 nucleotides matching TRBD2. CDR3 nucleotides: TGTGCCAGCAGCGTGACTAGCGGATCTTACAATGAGCAGTTCTTC. Protein product: CASSVTSGSYNEQFF.